This passage covers 31 T cell receptor beta chains from one sample sequenced in a study of CD8+CD57+ T cells in acquired aplastic anemia. It was genomic DNA that served as the template for profiling TCR beta VDJ and CDR3. MiXCR was run by TCRdb on the reads, yielding one entry per CDR3 protein. The table lists approximately 220,000 distinct CDR3 sequences, under 50% of them singletons. Individuals selected for sequencing had exhibited CD8+CD57+ cell expansion on flow cytometry. Source material: sorted CD4+, CD8+, or CD8+CD57+ T cells (not recorded which) from PBMCs. Every receptor here comes from a human donor with aplastic anemia.

Worth noting for this clonotype: A junction end diverges from the germline sequence, so it may reflect a read error. The chain has TRBV7-9 and TRBJ2-1; D not certain. CDR1 is SEHNR and CDR2 is FQNEAQ in the germline V gene (reference sequence). This CDR3 contains 14 residues. This CDR3 reads CASSYSRSPNEQSF. DNA for the CDR3: TGTGCCAGCAGCTATAGCCGCAGTCCAAATGAGCAGTCCTTC. Together with reference TRBV7-9 and TRBJ2-1, the CDR3 gives the full variable domain: DTGVSQNPRHKITKRGQNVTFRCDPISEHNRLYWYRQTLGQGPEFLTYFQNEAQLEKSRLLSDRFSAERPKGSFSTLEIQRTEQGDSAMYLCASSYSRSPNEQSFGPGTRLTVL.

This clonotype has a handful of counts. The chain joins TRBV9 to TRBJ2-7; 13 nucleotides agree with TRBD2. The germline V gene has CDR1 SGDLS and CDR2 YYNGEE. Trimming took 4 bases from V and 3 from J; bases not matched to a gene: 4. This CDR3 has 15 residues. The CDR3 protein is CASSSGTSGVYEQYF. The DNA for the CDR3 is TGTGCCAGCAGCTCTGGGACTAGCGGGGTCTACGAGCAGTACTTC.

This chain uses TRBV2 with TRBJ1-1; D not certain. V was pared by 8 bases and J by 5 bases, with 18 bases between. The CDR3 spans 14 residues. From germline, CDR1 is SNHLY and CDR2 FYNNEI. The DNA for the CDR3 is TGTGCCAGCGGTGGCCTCTTACGGCAGACTGAAGCTTTCTTT. Protein: CASGGLLRQTEAFF.

This clonotype was detected only a few times. The chain recombines TRBV5-4 with TRBJ1-1; D may be TRBD1 (5 bases). This CDR3 region has 15 residues. V lost 3 bases to trimming and J lost 4 bases, with 16 bases between them. The germline gives CDR1 SGHNT, CDR2 YYREEE (reference sequence). In DNA form, the CDR3 reads TGTGCCAGCAGCTCAGGCAGCTTTGGGGGCACTGAAGCTTTCTTT. This codes for CASSSGSFGGTEAFF.

This clonotype was detected once. CDR3 sequence reads: CSAWGGDNYGYTF. The CDR3 DNA is TGCAGTGCTTGGGGCGGTGATAACTATGGCTACACCTTC. The J gene is TRBJ1-2, the V gene TRBV20-1; D is perhaps TRBD1 (5 bases). CDR1 is DFQATT and CDR2 is SNEGSKA in the germline V gene (reference sequence). CDR3 length: 13 amino acids. V was cut by 5 bases and J by 1 base, with 11 bases left in between.

The V call is TRBV3-1, the J call TRBJ2-5, with 7 bases that match TRBD2. The CDR3 length is 14 residues. Germline V gives CDR1 LGHDT, CDR2 YNNKEL (reference sequence). Germline trimming cut 4 bases from V and 3 bases from J; bases unmatched to any gene: 5. The CDR3 DNA sequence: TGTGCCAGCAGCCTAGCGGGTCGGGAAGAGACCCAGTACTTC. Protein: CASSLAGREETQYF.

With respect to this clonotype: At one end, the junction sequence differs from germline, possibly due to a read error. The chain employs TRBV2 and TRBJ1-1; tentatively, D is TRBD1 (5 bases). In germline, CDR1 is SNHLY, CDR2 FYNNEI. This CDR3 is built from 13 residues. CDR3 sequence reads: CASTSGLATEASF. In nucleotides, the CDR3 is TGTGCCAGCACTTCAGGGTTAGCCACTGAAGCTTCCTTT. Supplemented by reference TRBV2 and TRBJ1-1, the full variable domain reads EPEVTQTPSHQVTQMGQEVILRCVPISNHLYFYWYRQILGQKVEFLVSFYNNEISEKSEIFDDQFSVERPDGSNFTLKIRSTKLEDSAMYFCASTSGLATEASFGQGTRLTVV.

This clonotype was seen many times. The V call is TRBV7-2, the J call TRBJ2-1; 8 bases are a match to TRBD2. Trimming took 3 bases from V and 4 from J; bases not matched to a gene: 20. The germline V gene encodes CDR1 SGHTA and CDR2 FQGNSA. There are 20 residues in the CDR3. This CDR3 is CASSFPKRGGGSAGYNEQFF. The CDR3 nucleotides read TGTGCCAGCAGCTTCCCGAAGAGGGGCGGGGGGAGCGCGGGTTACAATGAGCAGTTCTTC.

The chain uses TRBV10-3 and TRBJ1-2, with 9 bases fitting TRBD1. The J segment lost 8 bases and the V segment lost 10 bases, leaving 11 bases of the junction unmatched. Germline-derived CDR1 and CDR2 are ENHRY and SYGVKD. This CDR3 has 13 amino acids. Here the CDR3 reads CASADYRGLGYTF. The DNA of the CDR3 is TGTGCCAGCGCCGATTACAGGGGGCTCGGCTACACCTTC.

Only a few counts were recorded for this clonotype. This rearrangement joins TRBV2 to TRBJ1-3; possibly TRBD1 for D (6 bases). There are 18 residues in the CDR3. Trimming took 5 bases from V and 0 from J, leaving 20 bases between them. Germline V gives CDR1 SNHLY, CDR2 FYNNEI. For the CDR3, the DNA is TGTGCCAGCAGTAGGCATGTTCAGGGGTCCGACTCTGGAAACACCATATATTTT. It is translated as CASSRHVQGSDSGNTIYF.

This clonotype was seen at least ten times. The chain couples TRBV25-1 to TRBJ1-2, with D possibly being TRBD1 (6 bases). Germline-derived CDR1 and CDR2 are MGHDK and SYGVNS. V dropped 6 bases and J dropped 4 bases, with 18 bases sitting between them. The CDR3 extends over 15 amino acids. The CDR3 DNA reads as TGTGCCAGCAGCCCCGGGGGCAGCCTGGGCTATGGCTACACCTTC. Amino acids: CASSPGGSLGYGYTF.

The V call is TRBV20-1, the J call TRBJ2-5, with 8 bases lining up with TRBD2. The length of the CDR3 is 16 residues. CDR1 DFQATT and CDR2 SNEGSKA come from the germline V gene (reference sequence). V was pared by 6 bases and J by 2 bases, with 14 bases of the junction left unmatched. The CDR3 DNA reads TGCAGTGCATCCACTGGGACGGGAGGGGGGCAAGAGACCCAGTACTTC. Amino acid sequence: CSASTGTGGGQETQYF.

This clonotype was found many times. The V call is TRBV3-1, the J call TRBJ2-5; 7 positions match TRBD1. The CDR3 has 16 amino acids. The germline gives CDR1 LGHDT, CDR2 YNNKEL (reference sequence). With V trimmed by 0 bases and J by 2 bases, 6 bases remained unmatched. Written as DNA, the CDR3 is TGTGCCAGCAGCCAAGACCCGGGACAGTTACAAGAGACCCAGTACTTC. Its protein is CASSQDPGQLQETQYF.

This sequence joins TRBV10-1 and TRBJ2-3; 8 bases line up with TRBD2. Trimming removed 7 bases from V and 3 bases from J; junction bases left unmatched: 6. The CDR3 covers 14 residues. Germline values: CDR1 WNHNN, CDR2 SYGVQD (reference sequence). The CDR3: CASKGSGGTDTQYF. The CDR3 nucleotides are TGCGCCAGCAAGGGAAGCGGGGGAACAGATACGCAGTATTTT.

This chain links TRBV2 with TRBJ2-7; D is perhaps TRBD2 (5 bases). The germline CDR1 and CDR2 sequences are SNHLY and FYNNEI. V was clipped by 2 bases and J by 7 bases, with 18 bases between them. The CDR3 extends over 15 amino acids. The CDR3 coding sequence is TGTGCCAGCAGTGAAAATTGGGTCAGGACGGGAGAGCAGTACTTC. Protein: CASSENWVRTGEQYF.

The gene calls are TRBV7-2 and TRBJ2-7, with 8 bases lining up with TRBD2. Germline CDR1 SGHTA, CDR2 FQGNSA. The CDR3 extends over 15 amino acids. After removal of 5 bases from V and 6 bases from J, the junction contained 12 bases not matched to a gene. CDR3: CASSPQLAARVEQYF. CDR3 DNA sequence: TGTGCCAGCAGCCCTCAACTAGCGGCGAGAGTCGAGCAGTACTTC.

This clonotype was recorded at least ten times. The chain employs TRBV20-1 and TRBJ2-1; D perhaps matches TRBD1 (6 bases). The CDR3 contains 14 residues. CDR1 and CDR2 (germline): DFQATT, SNEGSKA (reference sequence). The germline V and J ends were trimmed by 6 bases and 3 bases, with 15 bases remaining between them. CDR3 bases: TGCAGTGCCCTGGGGTCCAGGGGCTACAATGAGCAGTTCTTC. Protein: CSALGSRGYNEQFF.

The CDR3 spells CASSQYGTDQETQYF. Here the CDR3 DNA reads TGCGCCAGCAGCCAGTACGGGACCGATCAAGAGACCCAGTACTTC. The genes are TRBV5-1 and TRBJ2-5; D tentatively reads TRBD1 or TRBD2 (5 bases each). There are 15 residues in the CDR3. Germline CDR1 is SGHRS and CDR2 is YFSETQ. Trimming took 4 bases from V and 2 from J, leaving 15 bases between them.

This clonotype has a count of ten or more. The chain has TRBV14 and TRBJ1-5; D gene uncertain. V lost 4 bases and J lost 0, with 7 bases in between. Germline V gene lookup returns CDR1 SGHDN and CDR2 FVKESK. The CDR3 sequence is 14 residues long. CDR3 residues: CASSRAFSNQPQHF. The CDR3, as DNA: TGTGCCAGCAGCCGGGCATTTAGCAATCAGCCCCAGCATTTT.

This clonotype was detected ten times or more. The chain uses TRBV6-5 and TRBJ2-3; the match to TRBD2 covers 10 bases. This CDR3 has 16 residues. The V gene end was trimmed by 8 bases and the J gene end by 1 base; junction bases not matched to a gene: 9. Germline V CDR1 and CDR2: MNHEY, SVGAGI. CDR3 in DNA: TGTGCCAGCGGGAGTAGAGCGGGGGGGGGCACAGATACGCAGTATTTT. It codes for CASGSRAGGGTDTQYF.

Worth noting for this clonotype: This may be a read error: a much more frequent sequence differs by one nucleotide. This chain connects TRBV7-2 to TRBJ2-2; perhaps TRBD2 as D (6 bases). The CDR3 spans 16 residues. Per the germline V gene, CDR1 is SGHTA and CDR2 is FQGNSA. The CDR3 region has the DNA TGTGCCAGCAGCTTAGCGAGGGGCTCCGGATCCGGGGGGCTGTTTTTT. Protein sequence: CASSLARGSGSGGLFF.

This clonotype was recorded at least ten times. This chain links TRBV15 with TRBJ2-5; D gene ambiguous. CDR1 is LNHNV and CDR2 is YYDKDF in the germline V gene (reference sequence). The CDR3 extends over 13 amino acids. The V gene lost 3 bases and the J gene lost 4 bases, with 9 bases spanning the gap. The CDR3 is CATSSAVGETQYF. CDR3 in DNA: TGTGCCACCAGCAGTGCCGTCGGAGAGACCCAGTACTTC.

The chain employs TRBV29-1 and TRBJ2-7, with D possibly TRBD1 on 5 matching bases. CDR1 and CDR2 from the germline V gene are SQVTM and ANQGSEA. The CDR3 is 10 amino acids. The CDR3 reads CTTPGLEQYF. CDR3 coding DNA: TGCACAACCCCAGGGTTGGAGCAGTACTTC.

A remark on this clonotype: This clone may be a read error of a much larger clone one base away. The chain employs TRBV10-3 and TRBJ1-5; D unresolved. Germline lookup yields CDR1 ENHRY and CDR2 SYGVKD. The CDR3 consists of 11 residues. V lost 5 bases and J 5 bases, leaving 4 bases between the germline ends. The CDR3 here is CAISTYQPQHF. CDR3 DNA sequence: TGTGCCATCAGTACATATCAGCCCCAGCATTTT.

The V and J genes are TRBV10-1 and TRBJ2-7, with 9 bases that match TRBD2. The J segment lost 0 bases and the V segment lost 5 bases, leaving 5 bases of the junction unmatched. Per the germline V gene, CDR1 is WNHNN and CDR2 is SYGVQD (reference sequence). The length of the CDR3 is 15 residues. The CDR3 is CASSRGGASSYEQYF. CDR3 coding DNA: TGCGCCAGCAGTCGCGGGGGGGCCAGCTCCTACGAGCAGTACTTC.

This clonotype has just a few counts. This rearrangement joins TRBV15 to TRBJ2-5; 7 bases are shared with TRBD2. CDR1 is LNHNV and CDR2 is YYDKDF in the germline V gene (reference sequence). The CDR3 totals 15 residues. V shed 4 bases and J 7 bases; nucleotides not matched to a gene: 12. The CDR3 nucleotides are TGTGCCACCAGCATCCTGCCAGCGGGGAGGGGGACCCAGTACTTC. This encodes CATSILPAGRGTQYF.

The rearrangement joins TRBV20-1 to TRBJ1-5; no firm D call. CDR3 length: 15 residues. Germline loops: CDR1 DFQATT, CDR2 SNEGSKA (reference sequence). V dropped 5 bases and J dropped 2 bases, with 16 bases sitting between them. As DNA, the CDR3 is TGCAGTGCTGTTGCCTGGGGTACCCGCAATCAGCCCCAGCATTTT. Translated, it gives CSAVAWGTRNQPQHF.

This clonotype was counted at least ten times. As DNA, the CDR3 is TGTGCCACCAGTGATCTTGACAGCTACTTTCCCTACGAGCAGTACTTC. Translated: CATSDLDSYFPYEQYF. The V and J genes are TRBV24-1 and TRBJ2-7; possibly TRBD1 for D (5 bases). This CDR3 spans 16 amino acids. Germline lookup yields CDR1 KGHDR and CDR2 SFDVKD. The germline V and J ends were trimmed by 3 bases and 2 bases, with 16 bases remaining between them.

This clonotype was picked up many times. The chain has TRBV19 and TRBJ1-1; 8 bases are shared with TRBD1. This CDR3 comprises 16 residues. V was pared by 4 bases and J by 9 bases, with 16 bases of the junction left unmatched. Germline V gene lookup returns CDR1 LNHDA and CDR2 SQIVND (reference sequence). CDR3 region: CASSTYKDREESKAFF. CDR3 coding DNA: TGTGCCAGTAGTACATATAAGGACAGGGAGGAGAGTAAAGCTTTCTTT.

The genes are TRBV5-1 and TRBJ1-2; D is perhaps TRBD1 (5 bases). Trimming cost V 0 bases and J 8 bases, with 17 bases left between them. The CDR3 sequence is 15 residues long. Per the germline V gene, CDR1 is SGHRS and CDR2 is YFSETQ. CDR3 amino acids: CASSLVTGDHRGYTF. CDR3 DNA: TGCGCCAGCAGCTTGGTTACGGGGGACCATAGGGGCTACACCTTC. The full variable domain, completed using reference TRBV5-1 and TRBJ1-2, is KAGVTQTPRYLIKTRGQQVTLSCSPISGHRSVSWYQQTPGQGLQFLFEYFSETQRNKGNFPGRFSGRQFSNSRSEMNVSTLELGDSALYLCASSLVTGDHRGYTFGSGTRLTVV.

A note on this clonotype: This may be a read error: a much more frequent sequence differs by one nucleotide. The chain joins TRBV5-6 to TRBJ2-3, with TRBD1 matching over 10 bases. Germline CDR1 and CDR2: SGHDT and YYEEEE. The CDR3 contains 16 residues. The CDR3 loop reads CANSLVGQGGTDTQYF. The CDR3 coding sequence is TGTGCCAACAGCTTGGTAGGACAGGGGGGCACAGATACGCAGTATTTT.